This T cell receptor beta chain was recorded in a study of T cells expressing NK-cell markers. The CDR3 covers 18 residues. The germline gives CDR1 SGHAT, CDR2 FQNNGV. cDNA encoding TCR beta was synthesized via 5'RACE template switching incorporating UMIs. Using the 5' RACE reads, TCRdb records one entry per CDR3 protein without DNA. In total, the table holds around 380,000 distinct CDR3 sequences. V is TRBV11-2 and J is TRBJ2-1; TCRdb designates TRBD2, a call that cannot be tested without DNA. Source material: blood T cells: a sorted CD56 or NKG2C T cell subset, CD4+ or CD8+ T cells, or bulk PBMC T cells (not recorded which). This clonotype originated in a woman aged 45-65 years in good health. CDR3 sequence reads: CASSLQAGLAGPLDEQFF.